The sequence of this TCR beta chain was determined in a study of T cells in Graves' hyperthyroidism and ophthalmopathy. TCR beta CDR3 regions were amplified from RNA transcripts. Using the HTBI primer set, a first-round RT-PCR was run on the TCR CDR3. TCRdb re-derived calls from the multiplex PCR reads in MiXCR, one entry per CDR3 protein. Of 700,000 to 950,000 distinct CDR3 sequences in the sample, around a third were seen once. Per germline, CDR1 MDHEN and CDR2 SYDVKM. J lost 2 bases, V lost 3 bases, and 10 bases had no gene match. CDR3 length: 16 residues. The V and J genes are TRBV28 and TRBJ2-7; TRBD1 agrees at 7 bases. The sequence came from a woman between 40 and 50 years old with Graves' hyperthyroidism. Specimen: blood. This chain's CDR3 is CASSFPTGLNTYEQYF. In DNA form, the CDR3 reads TGTGCCAGCAGTTTCCCGACAGGGCTTAACACCTACGAGCAGTACTTC. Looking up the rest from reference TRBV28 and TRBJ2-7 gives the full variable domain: DVKVTQSSRYLVKRTGEKVFLECVQDMDHENMFWYRQDPGLGLRLIYFSYDVKMKEKGDIPEGYSVSREKKERFSLILESASTNQTSMYLCASSFPTGLNTYEQYFGPGTRLTVT.